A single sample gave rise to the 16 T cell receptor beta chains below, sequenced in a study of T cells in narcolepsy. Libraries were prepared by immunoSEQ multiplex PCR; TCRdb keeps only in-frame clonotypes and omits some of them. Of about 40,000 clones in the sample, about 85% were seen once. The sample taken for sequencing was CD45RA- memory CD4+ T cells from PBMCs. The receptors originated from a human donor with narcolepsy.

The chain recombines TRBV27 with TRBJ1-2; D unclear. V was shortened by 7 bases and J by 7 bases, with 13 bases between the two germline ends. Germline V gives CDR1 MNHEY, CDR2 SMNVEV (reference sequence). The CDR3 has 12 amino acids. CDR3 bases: TGTGCCAGCAAGGAAGGCTCTGGTGGCTACACCTTC. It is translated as CASKEGSGGYTF.

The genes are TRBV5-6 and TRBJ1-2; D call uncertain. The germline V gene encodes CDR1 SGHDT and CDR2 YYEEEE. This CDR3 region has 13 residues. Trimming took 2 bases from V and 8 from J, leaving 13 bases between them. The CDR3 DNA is TGTGCCAGCAGCTTACGTTCGGATAACGGCTACACCTTC. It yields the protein CASSLRSDNGYTF.

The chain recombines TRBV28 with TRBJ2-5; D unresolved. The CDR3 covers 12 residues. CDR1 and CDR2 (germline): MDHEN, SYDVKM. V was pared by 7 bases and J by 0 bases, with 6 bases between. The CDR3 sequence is CASTGNQETQYF. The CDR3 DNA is TGTGCCAGCACGGGCAACCAAGAGACCCAGTACTTC.

In DNA form, the CDR3 reads TGCGCCAGCAGCCAAGATTTAAGCTCCTACGAGCAGTACTTC. Its protein is CASSQDLSSYEQYF. The V call is TRBV4-3, the J call TRBJ2-7; unclear D gene. The germline CDR1 and CDR2 sequences are LGHNA and YSLEER. This CDR3 contains 14 residues. V dropped 0 bases and J dropped 0 bases, with 6 bases sitting between them.

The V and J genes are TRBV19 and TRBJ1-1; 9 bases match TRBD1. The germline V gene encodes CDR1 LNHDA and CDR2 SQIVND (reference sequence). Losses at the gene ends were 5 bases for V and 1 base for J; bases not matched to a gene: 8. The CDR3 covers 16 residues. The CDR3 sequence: CASSWGTGRGNTEAFF. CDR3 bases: TGTGCCAGTAGTTGGGGGACAGGGAGAGGGAACACTGAAGCTTTCTTT.

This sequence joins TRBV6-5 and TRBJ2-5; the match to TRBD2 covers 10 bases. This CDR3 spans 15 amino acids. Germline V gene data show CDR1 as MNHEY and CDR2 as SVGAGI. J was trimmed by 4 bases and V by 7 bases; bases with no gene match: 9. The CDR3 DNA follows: TGTGCCAGCACCTACAAAGCGGGGGGGACAGAGACCCAGTACTTC. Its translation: CASTYKAGGTETQYF.

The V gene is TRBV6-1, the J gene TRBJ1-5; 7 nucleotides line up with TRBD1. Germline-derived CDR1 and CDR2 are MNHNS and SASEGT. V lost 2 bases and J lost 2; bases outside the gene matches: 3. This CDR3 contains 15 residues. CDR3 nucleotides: TGTGCCAGCAGTGAAACCGGGACAGGCAATCAGCCCCAGCATTTT. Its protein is CASSETGTGNQPQHF.

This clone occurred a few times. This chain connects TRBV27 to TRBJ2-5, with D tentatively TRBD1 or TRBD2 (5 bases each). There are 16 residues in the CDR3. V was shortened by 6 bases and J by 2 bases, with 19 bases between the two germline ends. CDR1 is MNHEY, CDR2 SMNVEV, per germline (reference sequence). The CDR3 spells CASSPGWGKIQETQYF. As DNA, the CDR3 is TGTGCCAGCAGCCCGGGGTGGGGCAAAATACAAGAGACCCAGTACTTC.

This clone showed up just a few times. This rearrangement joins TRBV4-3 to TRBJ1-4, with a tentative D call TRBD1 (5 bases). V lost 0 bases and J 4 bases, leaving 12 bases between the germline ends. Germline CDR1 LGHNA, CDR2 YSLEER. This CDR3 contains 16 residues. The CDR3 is CASSQDLRQGNEKLFF. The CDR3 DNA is TGCGCCAGCAGCCAAGATCTTCGGCAGGGTAATGAAAAACTGTTTTTT.

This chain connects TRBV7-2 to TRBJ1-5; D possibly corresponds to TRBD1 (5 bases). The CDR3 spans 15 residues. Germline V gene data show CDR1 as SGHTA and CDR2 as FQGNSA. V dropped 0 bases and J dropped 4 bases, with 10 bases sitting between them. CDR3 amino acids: CASSLAGARNQPQHF. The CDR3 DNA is TGTGCCAGCAGCTTAGCAGGGGCTAGGAATCAGCCCCAGCATTTT.

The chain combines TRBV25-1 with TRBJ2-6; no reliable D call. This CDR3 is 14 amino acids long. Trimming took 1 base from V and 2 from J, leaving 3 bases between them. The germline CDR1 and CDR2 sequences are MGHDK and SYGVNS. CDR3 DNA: TGTGCCAGCAGTGAATTGGCTGGGGCCAACGTCCTGACTTTC. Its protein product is CASSELAGANVLTF. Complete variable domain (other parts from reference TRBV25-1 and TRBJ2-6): EADIYQTPRYLVIGTGKKITLECSQTMGHDKMYWYQQDPGMELHLIHYSYGVNSTEKGDLSSESTVSRIRTEHFPLTLESARPSHTSQYLCASSELAGANVLTFGAGSRLTVL.

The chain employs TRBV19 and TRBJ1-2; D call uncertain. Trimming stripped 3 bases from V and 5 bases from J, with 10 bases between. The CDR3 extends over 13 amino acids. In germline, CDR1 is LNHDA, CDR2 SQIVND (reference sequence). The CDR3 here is CASSMGGAYGYTF. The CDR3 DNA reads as TGTGCCAGTAGTATGGGAGGAGCATATGGCTACACCTTC.

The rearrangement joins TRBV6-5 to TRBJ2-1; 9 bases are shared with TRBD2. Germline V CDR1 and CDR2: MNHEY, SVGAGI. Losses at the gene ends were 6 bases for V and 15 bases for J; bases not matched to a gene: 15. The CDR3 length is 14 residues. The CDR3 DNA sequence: TGTGCCAGCAGGAGGACCTTTGGCGGGGGGGACGGGTTCTTC. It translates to CASRRTFGGGDGFF.

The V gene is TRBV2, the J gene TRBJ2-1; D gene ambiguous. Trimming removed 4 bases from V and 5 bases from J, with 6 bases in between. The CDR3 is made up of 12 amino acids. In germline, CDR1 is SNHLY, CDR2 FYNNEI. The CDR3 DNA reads TGTGCCAGCAGTGGAGTGGACAATGAGCAGTTCTTC. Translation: CASSGVDNEQFF.

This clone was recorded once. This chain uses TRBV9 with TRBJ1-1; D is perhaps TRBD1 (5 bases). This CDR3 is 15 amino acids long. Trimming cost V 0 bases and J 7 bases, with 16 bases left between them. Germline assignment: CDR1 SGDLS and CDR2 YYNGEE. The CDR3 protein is CASSVGGIRGDEAFF. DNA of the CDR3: TGTGCCAGCAGCGTAGGGGGAATCCGGGGCGATGAAGCTTTCTTT.

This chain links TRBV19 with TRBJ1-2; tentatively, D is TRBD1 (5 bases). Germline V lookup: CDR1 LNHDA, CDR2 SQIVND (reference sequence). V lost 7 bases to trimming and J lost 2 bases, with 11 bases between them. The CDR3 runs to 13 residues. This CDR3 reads CASTLDRNYGYTF. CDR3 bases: TGTGCCAGTACCCTCGACAGAAACTATGGCTACACCTTC.